Each of the 5 T cell receptor beta chains below was sequenced from the same sample in a study of T cells after somatic rescue of genetic block. The data were produced by immunoSEQ multiplex PCR, yet TCRdb's version contains in-frame clones alone and is incomplete. The table has 45,000 to 55,000 clones, 95% to 96% seen once. The sequencing sample was made of peripheral blood mononuclear cells (PBMCs). Receptors were obtained from a child younger than two.

V and J are TRBV27 and TRBJ2-3; D remains ambiguous. With 1 base removed from V and 1 base from J, the gap between germline ends came to 6 bases. This CDR3 has 14 residues. The germline gives CDR1 MNHEY, CDR2 SMNVEV (reference sequence). The chain's CDR3 is CASSLWQGTDTQYF. CDR3 bases: TGTGCCAGCAGTTTATGGCAGGGCACAGATACGCAGTATTTT.

Here the CDR3 DNA reads TGCGCCAGCAGTGAAGGTGTAACAGATACGCAGTATTTT. Protein sequence: CASSEGVTDTQYF. V usage is TRBV10-2 and J usage is TRBJ2-3; D remains ambiguous. Germline V lookup: CDR1 WSHSY, CDR2 SAAADI. V lost 3 bases and J lost 3, with 7 bases in between. CDR3 length: 13 residues.

The gene calls are TRBV7-2 and TRBJ2-7, with TRBD2 identical over 14 bases. The CDR3 has 17 amino acids. V was clipped by 2 bases and J by 1 base; unmatched bases: 4. Germline lookup yields CDR1 SGHTA and CDR2 FQGNSA. As DNA, the CDR3 is TGTGCCAGCAGCTTACTGGGGACTAGCGGGAGATCCTACGAGCAGTACTTC. It yields the protein CASSLLGTSGRSYEQYF.

This rearrangement joins TRBV4-1 to TRBJ2-5, with 12 positions matching TRBD2. The CDR3 is made up of 16 amino acids. Per the germline V gene, CDR1 is MGHRA and CDR2 is YSYEKL. With 3 bases clipped from V and 4 bases from J, the junction kept 6 bases outside the gene matches. The CDR3 loop reads CASSQGRLAGAETQYF. The CDR3 DNA follows: TGCGCCAGCAGCCAGGGGCGACTAGCGGGAGCAGAGACCCAGTACTTC.

This chain links TRBV7-9 with TRBJ1-2, with TRBD1 matching 9 bases. The CDR3 covers 11 residues. Per the germline V gene, CDR1 is SEHNR and CDR2 is FQNEAQ (reference sequence). Trimming removed 8 bases from V and 5 bases from J; junction bases left unmatched: 0. Here the CDR3 reads CASGQGYGYTF. The CDR3 nucleotides read TGTGCCAGCGGACAGGGGTATGGCTACACCTTC.